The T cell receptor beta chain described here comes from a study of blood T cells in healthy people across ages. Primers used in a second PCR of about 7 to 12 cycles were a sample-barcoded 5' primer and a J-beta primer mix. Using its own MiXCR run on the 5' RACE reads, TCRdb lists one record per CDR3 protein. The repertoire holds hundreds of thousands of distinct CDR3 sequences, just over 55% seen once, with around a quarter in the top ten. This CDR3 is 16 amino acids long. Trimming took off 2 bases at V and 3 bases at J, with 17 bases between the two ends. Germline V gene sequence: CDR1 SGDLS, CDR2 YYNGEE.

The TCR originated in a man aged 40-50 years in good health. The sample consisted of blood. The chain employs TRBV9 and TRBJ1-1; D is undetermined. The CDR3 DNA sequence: TGTGCCAGCAGCGTCGCGGGGAGGGCAGTTGACACTGAAGCTTTCTTT. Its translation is CASSVAGRAVDTEAFF.